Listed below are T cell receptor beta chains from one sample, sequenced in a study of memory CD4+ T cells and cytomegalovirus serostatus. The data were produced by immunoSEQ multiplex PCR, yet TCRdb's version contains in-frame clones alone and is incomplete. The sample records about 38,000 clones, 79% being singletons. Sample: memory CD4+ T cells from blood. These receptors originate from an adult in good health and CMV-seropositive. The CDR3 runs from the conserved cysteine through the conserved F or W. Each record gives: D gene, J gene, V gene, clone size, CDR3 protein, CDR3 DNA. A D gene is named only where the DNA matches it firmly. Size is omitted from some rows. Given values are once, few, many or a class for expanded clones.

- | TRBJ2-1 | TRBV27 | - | CASSSDRLTYNEQFF | TGTGCCAGCAGTTCTGACCGTCTTACCTACAATGAGCAGTTCTTC
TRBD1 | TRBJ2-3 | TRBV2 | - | CASSKRTGGGDTQYF | TGTGCCAGCAGTAAGAGGACAGGGGGCGGAGATACGCAGTATTTT
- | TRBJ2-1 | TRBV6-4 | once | CASSVRERGEQFF | TGTGCCAGCAGCGTCCGGGAAAGAGGGGAGCAGTTCTTC
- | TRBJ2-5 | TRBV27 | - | CASSLTGYETQYF | TGTGCCAGCAGTCTGACAGGTTACGAGACCCAGTACTTC
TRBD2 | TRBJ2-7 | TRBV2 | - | CASRLAGGLEQYF | TGTGCCAGTCGACTAGCGGGGGGGTTAGAGCAGTACTTC
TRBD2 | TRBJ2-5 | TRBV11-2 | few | CASSLTRTSGGRGETQYF | TGTGCCAGCAGCTTAACTAGGACTAGCGGGGGGCGCGGGGAAACCCAGTACTTC
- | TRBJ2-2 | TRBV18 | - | CASSPNRRLWNTGELFF | TGTGCCAGCTCACCCAACCGACGGCTCTGGAACACCGGGGAGCTGTTTTTT
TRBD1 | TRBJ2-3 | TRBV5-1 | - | CASSSGTGGNADTQYF | TGCGCCAGCAGCTCCGGGACAGGGGGGAACGCAGATACGCAGTATTTT
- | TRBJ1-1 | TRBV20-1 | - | CSARSIPAFF | TGCAGTGCTCGTTCCATCCCGGCTTTCTTT
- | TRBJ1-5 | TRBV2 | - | CASSAQGNNQPQHF | TGTGCCAGCAGTGCGCAGGGAAACAATCAGCCCCAGCATTTT
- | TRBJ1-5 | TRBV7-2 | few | CASSLAGRGNQPQHF | TGTGCCAGCAGCTTAGCGGGCAGGGGCAATCAGCCCCAGCATTTT
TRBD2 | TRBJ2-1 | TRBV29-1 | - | CSVALAGVEQFF | TGCAGCGTTGCACTAGCGGGAGTTGAGCAGTTCTTC
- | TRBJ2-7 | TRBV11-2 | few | CASSLLVAGKISYEQYF | TGTGCCAGCAGCTTATTAGTGGCGGGGAAGATCTCCTACGAGCAGTACTTC
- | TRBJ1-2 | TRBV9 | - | CASSRPFYGYTF | TGTGCCAGCAGCCGGCCCTTCTATGGCTACACCTTC
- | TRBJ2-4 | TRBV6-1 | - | CASSLTPIDIQYF | TGTGCCAGCAGCCTGACTCCAATTGACATTCAGTACTTC
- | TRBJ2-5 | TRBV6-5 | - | CASSRQAAGVETQYF | TGTGCCAGCAGCCGACAGGCTGCGGGGGTAGAGACCCAGTACTTC
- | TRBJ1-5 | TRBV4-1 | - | CASSRGGTNYQPQHF | TGCGCCAGCAGCCGAGGGGGGACAAATTATCAGCCCCAGCATTTT
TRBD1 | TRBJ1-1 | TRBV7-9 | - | CASSWTGGGTEAFF | TGTGCCAGCAGCTGGACAGGGGGCGGCACTGAAGCTTTCTTT
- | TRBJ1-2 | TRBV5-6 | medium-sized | CASRGVPYGYTF | TGTGCCAGCAGAGGGGTGCCCTATGGCTACACCTTC
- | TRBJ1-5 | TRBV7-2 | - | CASSLELNQPQHF | TGTGCCAGCAGCTTAGAGCTTAATCAGCCCCAGCATTTT
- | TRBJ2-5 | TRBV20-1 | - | CSAEEETQYF | TGCAGTGCCGAAGAGGAGACCCAGTACTTC
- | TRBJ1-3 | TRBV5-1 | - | CASSSERTSHRDTIYF | TGCGCCAGCAGCTCGGAGAGGACATCCCATCGTGACACCATATATTTT
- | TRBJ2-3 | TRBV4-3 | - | CASSQRYSGSTDTQYF | TGCGCCAGCAGCCAAAGGTACTCAGGTAGCACAGATACGCAGTATTTT
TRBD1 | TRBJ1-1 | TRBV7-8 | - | CASSPGQGSDTEAFF | TGTGCCAGCAGCCCCGGACAGGGATCGGACACTGAAGCTTTCTTT
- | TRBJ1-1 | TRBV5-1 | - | CASSAGTGNTEAFF | TGCGCCAGCAGCGCCGGGACGGGCAACACTGAAGCTTTCTTT
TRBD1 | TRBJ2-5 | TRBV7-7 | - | CASSSGRGSQETQYF | TGTGCTAGCAGCTCTGGCAGGGGGAGCCAAGAGACCCAGTACTTC
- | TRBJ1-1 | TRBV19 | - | CASRFQGTGWDTEAFF | TGTGCCAGTAGGTTCCAGGGAACGGGTTGGGACACTGAAGCTTTCTTT
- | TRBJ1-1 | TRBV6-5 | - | CASSYGRIMNTEAFF | TGTGCCAGCAGTTACGGCAGAATTATGAACACTGAAGCTTTCTTT
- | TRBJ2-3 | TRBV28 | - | CASSLVGGGHTQYF | TGTGCCAGCAGTTTAGTGGGAGGGGGACATACGCAGTATTTT
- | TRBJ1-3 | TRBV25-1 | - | CASSESAADSGNTIYF | TGTGCCAGCAGTGAATCGGCGGCAGACTCTGGAAACACCATATATTTT
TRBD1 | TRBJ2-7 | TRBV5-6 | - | CASSRDRGSFYEQYF | TGTGCCAGCAGCCGGGACAGGGGGTCGTTCTACGAGCAGTACTTC
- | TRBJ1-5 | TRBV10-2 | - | CASSDQPSNQPQHF | TGCGCCAGCAGTGACCAGCCTAGCAATCAGCCCCAGCATTTT
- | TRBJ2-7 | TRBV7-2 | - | CATTAAGSSYEQYF | TGTGCCACTACGGCGGCGGGAAGCTCCTACGAGCAGTACTTC
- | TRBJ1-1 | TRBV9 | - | CASSAKTGSEAFF | TGTGCCAGCAGCGCGAAAACAGGGTCTGAAGCTTTCTTT
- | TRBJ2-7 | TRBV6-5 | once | CASSSPPGSYEQYF | TGTGCCAGCAGTTCCCCCCCCGGCTCCTACGAGCAGTACTTC
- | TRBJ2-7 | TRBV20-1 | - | CSASTHEQYF | TGCAGTGCTAGTACTCACGAGCAGTACTTC
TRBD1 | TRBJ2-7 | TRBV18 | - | CASSRDRENYEQYF | TGTGCCAGCTCAAGGGACAGGGAAAACTACGAGCAGTACTTC
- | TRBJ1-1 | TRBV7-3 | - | CASSTGVDTEAFF | TGTGCCAGCAGTACGGGGGTAGACACTGAAGCTTTCTTT
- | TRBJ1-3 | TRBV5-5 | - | CASSLSNPRSGNTIYF | TGTGCCAGCAGCTTGAGCAACCCCCGCTCTGGAAACACCATATATTTT
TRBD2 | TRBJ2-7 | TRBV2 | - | CASSGGGIQEQYF | TGTGCCAGCAGTGGGGGAGGGATTCAGGAGCAGTACTTC
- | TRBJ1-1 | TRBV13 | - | CASSLEVGRRNTEAFF | TGTGCCAGCAGCTTAGAAGTAGGACGGCGCAACACTGAAGCTTTCTTT
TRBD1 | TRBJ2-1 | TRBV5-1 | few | CASSLGQGDNEQFF | TGCGCCAGCAGCTTGGGACAGGGGGATAATGAGCAGTTCTTC
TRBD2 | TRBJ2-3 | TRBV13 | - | CASSLRLAGRGTDTQYF | TGTGCCAGCAGCTTACGGCTAGCGGGGAGGGGCACAGATACGCAGTATTTT
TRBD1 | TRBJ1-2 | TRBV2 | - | CASSEKTGPYGYTF | TGTGCCAGCAGTGAGAAGACAGGGCCCTATGGCTACACCTTC
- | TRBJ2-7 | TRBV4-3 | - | CASSQDLGSQYEQYF | TGCGCCAGCAGCCAAGATTTAGGGTCTCAGTACGAGCAGTACTTC